This is a list of T cell receptor beta chains from one sample in a study of T cell responses to AZD1222 COVID-19 vaccine. Sequencing used immunoSEQ multiplex PCR; TCRdb keeps in-frame clones, though not all of them. This sample has some 93,000 clones, with 88% found just once. The starting material was peripheral blood, obtained 28 days after the second AZD1222 dose. These receptors all come from an adult who received the AZD1222 COVID-19 vaccine. Each CDR3 is given with its conserved first and last residue. The D gene is left open where the match is weak. Rows give clone size only sometimes, using once, few, many, or a class for an expanded clone.

NA	13	TRBV7-2	TRBD2	TRBJ2-1	CASMAGGPNEQFF	TGTGCCAGTATGGCGGGGGGTCCCAATGAGCAGTTCTTC
NA	13	TRBV19	NA	TRBJ2-2	CASTSSNTGELFF	TGTGCCAGTACTTCATCAAACACCGGGGAGCTGTTTTTT
NA	15	TRBV5-6	NA	TRBJ2-7	CASTARGGYVYEQYF	TGTGCCAGCACCGCGAGGGGGGGGTACGTCTACGAGCAGTACTTC
NA	12	TRBV7-2	NA	TRBJ2-2	CASSLGTGELFF	TGTGCCAGCAGCTTGGGCACCGGGGAGCTGTTTTTT
NA	12	TRBV12-3/TRBV12-4	NA	TRBJ2-7	CASSRITYEQYF	TGTGCCAGCAGCCGAATCACCTACGAGCAGTACTTC
NA	14	TRBV19	NA	TRBJ2-3	CASSIRRFTDTQYF	TGTGCCAGTAGTATTCGTAGATTCACAGATACGCAGTATTTT
NA	15	TRBV4-3	NA	TRBJ1-5	CASSQETGGNQPQHF	TGCGCCAGCAGCCAAGAGACGGGCGGCAATCAGCCCCAGCATTTT
NA	17	TRBV4-1	NA	TRBJ2-3	CASSQGATGSITDTQYF	TGCGCCAGCAGCCAAGGTGCTACCGGGAGTATCACAGATACGCAGTATTTT
once	16	TRBV19	TRBD1	TRBJ2-2	CASSQGTGTNTGELFF	TGTGCCAGTAGTCAGGGGACAGGGACGAACACCGGGGAGCTGTTTTTT
NA	14	TRBV27	TRBD1	TRBJ1-2	CASSRQGRGYGYTF	TGTGCCAGCAGTCGACAGGGGAGAGGATATGGCTACACCTTC
NA	15	TRBV7-2	NA	TRBJ2-1	CASSLGPGNNNEQFF	TGTGCCAGCAGCTTAGGGCCAGGCAACAACAATGAGCAGTTCTTC
NA	14	TRBV7-3	NA	TRBJ1-2	CASSFSSRPESYTF	TGTGCCAGCAGCTTTTCCAGTCGACCGGAAAGCTACACCTTC
few	13	TRBV6-2/TRBV6-3	NA	TRBJ1-2	CASSYSRTYGYTF	TGTGCCAGCAGTTACTCGCGGACATACGGCTACACCTTC
NA	18	TRBV9	TRBD2	TRBJ2-5	CASSVGASGRRALETQYF	TGTGCCAGCAGCGTAGGGGCTAGCGGGAGAAGGGCGTTGGAGACCCAGTACTTC
NA	17	TRBV19	NA	TRBJ1-5	CASSSLGGARSNQPQHF	TGTGCCAGTAGTTCTCTGGGGGGGGCTCGGAGCAATCAGCCCCAGCATTTT
few	14	TRBV7-2	TRBD1	TRBJ2-7	CASSPGTGSYEQYF	TGTGCCAGCAGCCCCGGGACAGGGTCCTACGAGCAGTACTTC
NA	15	TRBV7-2	TRBD1	TRBJ1-5	CASSLAGTDNQPQHF	TGTGCCAGCAGCTTAGCGGGGACAGACAATCAGCCCCAGCATTTT
once	14	TRBV18	NA	TRBJ1-4	CASSPQGGTEKLFF	TGTGCCAGCTCACCCCAGGGCGGCACTGAAAAACTGTTTTTT
NA	14	TRBV11-3	NA	TRBJ1-1	CASSSTPLGTEAFF	TGTGCCAGCAGCTCTACACCGCTGGGGACTGAAGCTTTCTTT
NA	13	TRBV19	NA	TRBJ1-4	CASNRANNEKLFF	TGTGCCAGTAACAGGGCGAATAATGAAAAACTGTTTTTT
NA	12	TRBV30	NA	TRBJ2-7	CAWSSTWSEQYF	TGTGCCTGGAGTTCGACGTGGTCCGAGCAGTACTTC
once	18	TRBV29-1	TRBD2	TRBJ2-1	CSVDGLAGISDAYNEQFF	TGCAGCGTCGACGGACTAGCGGGAATCTCCGACGCCTACAATGAGCAGTTCTTC